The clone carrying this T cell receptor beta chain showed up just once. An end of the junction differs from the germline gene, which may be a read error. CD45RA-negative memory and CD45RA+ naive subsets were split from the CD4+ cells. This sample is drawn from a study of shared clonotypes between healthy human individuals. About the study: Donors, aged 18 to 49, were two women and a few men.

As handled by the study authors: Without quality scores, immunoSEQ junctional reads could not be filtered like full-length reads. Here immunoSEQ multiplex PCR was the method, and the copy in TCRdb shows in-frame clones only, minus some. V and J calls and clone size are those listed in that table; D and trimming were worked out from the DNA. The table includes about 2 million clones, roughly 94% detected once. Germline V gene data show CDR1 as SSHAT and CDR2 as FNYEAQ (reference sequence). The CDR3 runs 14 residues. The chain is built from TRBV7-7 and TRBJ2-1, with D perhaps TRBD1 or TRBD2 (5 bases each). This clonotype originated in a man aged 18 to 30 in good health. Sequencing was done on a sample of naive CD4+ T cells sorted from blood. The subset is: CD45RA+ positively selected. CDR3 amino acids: CASSMGPQGYEQFF. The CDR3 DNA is TGTGCTAGCAGCATGGGACCGCAAGGCTATGAGCAGTTCTTC.